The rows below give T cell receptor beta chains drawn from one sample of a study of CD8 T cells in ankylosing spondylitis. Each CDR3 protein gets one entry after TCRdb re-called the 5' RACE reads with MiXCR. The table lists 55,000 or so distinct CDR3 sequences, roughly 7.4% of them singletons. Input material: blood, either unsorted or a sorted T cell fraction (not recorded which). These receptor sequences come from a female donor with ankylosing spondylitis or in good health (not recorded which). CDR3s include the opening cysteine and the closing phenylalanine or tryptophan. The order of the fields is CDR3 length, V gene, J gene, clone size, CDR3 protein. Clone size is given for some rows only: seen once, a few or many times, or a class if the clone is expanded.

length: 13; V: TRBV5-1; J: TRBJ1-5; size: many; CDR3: CASSLGADQPQHF
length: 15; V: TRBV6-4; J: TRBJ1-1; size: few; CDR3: CASSGRQGMNTEAFF
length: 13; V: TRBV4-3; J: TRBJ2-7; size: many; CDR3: CASSGTRGYEQYF
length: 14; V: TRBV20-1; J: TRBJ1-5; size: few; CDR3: CSAQGQGLLQPQHF
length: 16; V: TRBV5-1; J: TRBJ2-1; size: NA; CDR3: CASSWGGGGSFNEQFF
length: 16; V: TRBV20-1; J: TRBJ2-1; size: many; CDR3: CSVGESLISRINEQFF
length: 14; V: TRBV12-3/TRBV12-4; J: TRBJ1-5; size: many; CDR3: CASSLPLTDQPQHF
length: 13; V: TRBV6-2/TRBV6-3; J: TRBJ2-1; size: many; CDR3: CASSYSIGDEQFF
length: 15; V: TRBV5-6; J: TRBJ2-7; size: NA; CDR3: CARGPRDISTYEQYF
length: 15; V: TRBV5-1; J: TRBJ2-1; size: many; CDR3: CASSPTFGVHNEQFF
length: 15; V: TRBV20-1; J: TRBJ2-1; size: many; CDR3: CSAREVEQGASEQFF
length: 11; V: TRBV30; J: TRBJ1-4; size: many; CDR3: CAWTGGEKLFF